Presented here are 2 T cell receptor beta chains from one specimen sequenced in a study of Ad26.COV2.S vaccination and SARS-CoV-2 variants. Profiling relied on immunoSEQ multiplex PCR, and the TCRdb table lists in-frame clones only, not all of them. The sample has roughly 450,000 clones, about 93% seen once. Treatment defined: around 19 received Ad26.COV2.S at low or high dose, single or two shots; 5 received placebo; per-sample allocation not given. On day 63 after the first injection, vaccine and placebo recipients gave samples. Here the sequenced sample was peripheral blood, taken in a trial of Ad26.COV2.S vaccine versus placebo. The origin of the receptors is a person between 18 and 65 years old who received the Ad26.COV2.S COVID-19 vaccine or a placebo.

This clone occurred a few times. The chain couples TRBV14 to TRBJ1-1; D ambiguous. V was pared by 8 bases and J by 4 bases, with 14 bases between. The CDR3 runs to 13 residues. The germline gives CDR1 SGHDN, CDR2 FVKESK. In nucleotides, the CDR3 is TGTGCCAGCCCCGTTCCGGTGTGCACTGAAGCTTTCTTT. It specifies CASPVPVCTEAFF. Supplemented by reference TRBV14 and TRBJ1-1, the full variable domain reads EAGVTQFPSHSVIEKGQTVTLRCDPISGHDNLYWYRRVMGKEIKFLLHFVKESKQDESGMPNNRFLAERTGGTYSTLKVQPAELEDSGVYFCASPVPVCTEAFFGQGTRLTVV.

The chain recombines TRBV21-1 with TRBJ2-2; the D call TRBD2 from the table was never checked on the DNA. TRBV21-1 is annotated as a pseudogene. CDR3 length: 18 amino acids. The CDR3 sequence: CASSKRTSGPWDTGELFF. DNA of the CDR3: TGTGCCAGCAGCAAGCGGACTAGCGGCCCATGGGACACCGGGGAGCTGTTTTTT.